The next 8 T cell receptor beta chains were all read from a single sample in a study of lymphopenia after photon versus proton radiotherapy. Clones were sequenced by immunoSEQ multiplex PCR, and TCRdb holds only the in-frame ones, with some missing. The sample yields tens of thousands of clones, 65% to 85% seen once. The sample consisted of peripheral blood, taken from a patient treated with proton-based radiotherapy. These TCRs come from a woman between 65 and 79 years old with pancreatic cancer.

This clone was counted a few times. The chain has TRBV28 and TRBJ2-3; 13 bases fit TRBD2. V was clipped by 6 bases and J by 7 bases; unmatched bases: 4. Germline CDR1 is MDHEN and CDR2 is SYDVKM. The length of the CDR3 is 14 residues. The CDR3, as DNA: TGTGCCAGCAGCGGGACTAGCGGGAAAAATACGCAGTATTTT. Residues: CASSGTSGKNTQYF.

V usage is TRBV19 and J usage is TRBJ2-1; no clear D. The CDR3 has 13 residues. CDR1 and CDR2 from the germline V gene are LNHDA and SQIVND (reference sequence). Trimming took 5 bases from V and 0 from J, leaving 5 bases between them. DNA of the CDR3: TGTGCCAGTAGTCGGTACTCCTACAATGAGCAGTTCTTC. It yields the protein CASSRYSYNEQFF.

The genes are TRBV4-3 and TRBJ2-1; 11 nucleotides line up with TRBD2. Germline loops: CDR1 LGHNA, CDR2 YSLEER. J was trimmed by 5 bases and V by 4 bases; bases with no gene match: 4. This CDR3 has 15 amino acids. The CDR3 here is CASSPRLAGHNEQFF. CDR3 DNA: TGCGCCAGCAGCCCGAGACTAGCGGGGCACAATGAGCAGTTCTTC.

The chain employs TRBV2 and TRBJ2-7; 7 bases line up with TRBD1. The ends lost 8 bases at V and 6 bases at J; junction bases unmatched: 13. Germline CDR1 reads SNHLY; CDR2 reads FYNNEI. The CDR3 spans 14 residues. The CDR3 DNA reads as TGTGCCAGCCATCTATCCGGGACAGTCGCCGAGCAGTACTTC. Its translation is CASHLSGTVAEQYF.

The chain has TRBV7-9 and TRBJ2-7; a weak D match, TRBD1 (6 bases). The V gene lost 5 bases and the J gene lost 7 bases, with 27 bases spanning the gap. This CDR3 is 17 amino acids long. Germline CDR1 and CDR2: SEHNR and FQNEAQ (reference sequence). CDR3: CASSPTSRTDLIREQYF. The CDR3 DNA is TGTGCCAGCAGCCCAACTTCCCGGACAGACCTTATTCGTGAGCAGTACTTC.

The chain joins TRBV5-4 to TRBJ1-5; D not resolved. V shed 2 bases and J shed 1 base, with 7 bases lying between them. Germline lookup yields CDR1 SGHNT and CDR2 YYREEE (reference sequence). This CDR3 has 14 residues. The DNA of the CDR3 is TGTGCCAGCAGCTTAGGAGGGAGCAATCAGCCCCAGCATTTT. This codes for CASSLGGSNQPQHF.

By sample share, this clone is medium-sized (0.01 to 0.1%). V usage is TRBV7-8 and J usage is TRBJ2-1, with 7 bases matching TRBD1. The CDR3 covers 15 residues. V trimming: 5 bases; J trimming: 8 bases; junction bases outside the gene matches: 12. The V gene's germline CDR1 is SGHVS and CDR2 FQNEAQ. DNA of the CDR3: TGTGCCAGCAGCATTTCAGGGGGTGCAGCGTATGAGCAGTTCTTC. Translating it yields CASSISGGAAYEQFF.

The chain links TRBV28 to TRBJ2-7, with 9 bases identical to TRBD1. The CDR3 covers 15 residues. Germline trimming cut 6 bases from V and 0 bases from J; bases unmatched to any gene: 6. Germline assignment: CDR1 MDHEN and CDR2 SYDVKM. Here the CDR3 reads CASSPPGQGSYEQYF. Written as DNA, the CDR3 is TGTGCCAGCAGCCCTCCGGGACAGGGCTCCTACGAGCAGTACTTC.